Reported below is one T cell receptor (beta chain). What it binds is not known. This sample is part of a study of OX40 agonist ivuxolimab in advanced cancers. Study results and caveats: Low normalized T-cell clonal expansion also characterized some of the nonresponders. The expanded peripheral T cells' antigen specificity was not determined. In the 0.1 to 3.0 mg/kg range, CD4+ and CD8+ blood T cells had expanded clonally by week 6. Expanded clones were, on average, more numerous among CD8+ T cells than CD4+.

The CDR3 is 16 residues long. Germline loops: CDR1 SEHNR, CDR2 FQNEAQ (reference sequence). Trimming cost V 3 bases and J 2 bases; bases outside gene matches: 7. Clones were read by immunoSEQ multiplex PCR, and TCRdb kept only the in-frame ones, dropping some. This table has some 19,000 clones, approximately 71% appearing once. The genes are TRBV7-9 and TRBJ2-7, with TRBD1 matching 10 bases. This material consisted of CD4+ or CD8+ T cells sorted from blood, taken in a trial of the OX40 agonist ivuxolimab. The sequence was collected from an adult with an advanced solid tumor such as melanoma, head and neck, liver or kidney cancer. The CDR3: CASSLVSGTGAYEQYF. The CDR3 DNA is TGTGCCAGCAGCTTGGTATCCGGGACAGGGGCCTACGAGCAGTACTTC.